Listed below are T cell receptor beta chains from one sample, sequenced in a study of cytomegalovirus exposure and HLA in healthy donors. Sequenced by immunoSEQ multiplex PCR; TCRdb stores in-frame clones only, minus some. The table lists 65,000 to 70,000 clones, just over 75% of them singletons. The sample was PBMCs. These receptor sequences come from a man in his forties or fifties in good health and CMV-seronegative. CDR3s include the opening cysteine and the closing phenylalanine or tryptophan. The D gene is left open where the match is weak. Clone size is shown for a subset of rows, as once, few, many or a class of expanded clone.

d_call,j_call,clone_size,v_call,cdr3_nt,cdr3_aa
TRBD1,TRBJ1-4,NA,TRBV30,TGTGCCTGGAGCGAGGGAACAGGGGGGTATGAAAAACTGTTTTTT,CAWSEGTGGYEKLFF
NA,TRBJ2-7,NA,TRBV19,TGTGCCAGTAGTAGAGGGCCCAACTCCTACGAGCAGTACTTC,CASSRGPNSYEQYF
NA,TRBJ2-5,NA,TRBV5-6,TGTGCCAGCAGCTTGGGCGGCGTAGTCGAGGAGACCCAGTACTTC,CASSLGGVVEETQYF
TRBD1,TRBJ2-2,NA,TRBV19,TGTGCCACCAGGGGGCCGAACACCGGGGAGCTGTTTTTT,CATRGPNTGELFF
NA,TRBJ2-1,NA,TRBV6-5,TGTGCCAGCAGTTACACGCGGGATGAGCAGTTCTTC,CASSYTRDEQFF
NA,TRBJ1-1,NA,TRBV29-1,TGCAGCGTTGAAGATAGAACGAACACTGAAGCTTTCTTT,CSVEDRTNTEAFF
TRBD1,TRBJ1-2,NA,TRBV7-2,TGTGCCAGCAGCCCTGGTCGATTGAGGGGGCTGAGCTATGGCTACACCTTC,CASSPGRLRGLSYGYTF
NA,TRBJ1-4,NA,TRBV5-1,TGCGCCAGCAGCCCTTTTACAGGCACTAATGAAAAACTGTTTTTT,CASSPFTGTNEKLFF
NA,TRBJ1-4,NA,TRBV6-6,TGTGCCAGCAGTTACCCGGGACATTTAGACGAAAAACTGTTTTTT,CASSYPGHLDEKLFF
NA,TRBJ1-1,NA,TRBV5-1,TGCGCCAGCAGCTTGGTACCTACCCCCCCCCTGAACACTGAAGCTTTCTTT,CASSLVPTPPLNTEAFF
TRBD1,TRBJ1-1,NA,TRBV7-2,TGTGCCAGCAGCTCGTCGGACAGGACTGAAGCTTTCTTT,CASSSSDRTEAFF
TRBD2,TRBJ2-1,NA,TRBV5-1,TGCGCCAGCAGCGCGGGGGGCACTCGCTACAATGAGCAGTTCTTC,CASSAGGTRYNEQFF
NA,TRBJ1-1,once,TRBV6-1,TGTGCCAGCAAGGACAGTCTCACTGAAGCTTTCTTT,CASKDSLTEAFF
TRBD2,TRBJ2-5,NA,TRBV5-4,TGTGCCAGCAGCCCCAAGGGAGGCGGGGGAGCAGAGACCCAGTACTTC,CASSPKGGGGAETQYF
NA,TRBJ1-5,once,TRBV18,TGTGCCAGCTCACCCGACGGAGGCAATCAGCCCCAGCATTTT,CASSPDGGNQPQHF
TRBD1,TRBJ2-2,NA,TRBV18,TGTGCCAGCTACACAGGGGCGTCGAACACCGGGGAGCTGTTTTTT,CASYTGASNTGELFF
NA,TRBJ1-5,NA,TRBV5-6,TGTGCCAGCACCATACAGGGCACTAGCAATCAGCCCCAGCATTTT,CASTIQGTSNQPQHF
TRBD2,TRBJ2-1,NA,TRBV7-9,TGTGCCAGCAGGCCGGGACTAGCACTAAATGAGCAGTTCTTC,CASRPGLALNEQFF
NA,TRBJ1-3,NA,TRBV4-3,TGCGCCAGCAGCCAAAGGACCGGGGACACCATATATTTT,CASSQRTGDTIYF
NA,TRBJ1-4,once,TRBV29-1,TGCAGCGCTCGTAGGGGGAATGAAAAACTGTTTTTT,CSARRGNEKLFF
TRBD1,TRBJ2-5,NA,TRBV7-9,TGTGCCAGCAGCTTAGCTGGGACAGGGAAAGAGACCCAGTACTTC,CASSLAGTGKETQYF
NA,TRBJ2-7,NA,TRBV7-8,TGTGCCAGCGCCCGGGTCGGGAGCTCCTACGAGCAGTACTTC,CASARVGSSYEQYF
TRBD2,TRBJ2-6,NA,TRBV6-6,TGTGCCGCTTACCGGGAGGGATCACCTGGGGCCAACGTCCTGACTTTC,CAAYREGSPGANVLTF
NA,TRBJ2-5,NA,TRBV27,TGTGCCAGCAGTTTTGGTACGGCGGGGGAGACCCAGTACTTC,CASSFGTAGETQYF
TRBD2,TRBJ2-1,NA,TRBV2,TGTGCCAGCCAGGTACTAGCGGGGGAGGTTGAGCAGTTCTTC,CASQVLAGEVEQFF